This T cell receptor beta chain was sequenced in a study of cytomegalovirus exposure and HLA in healthy donors. Study-wide results and caveats: No immune exposure information besides CMV serostatus was available. Through in vitro validation, three CMV-associated chains were shown to be specific for CMV antigens. Prior analysis indicated that the majority of TCR beta V segments exhibited productivity approximately 90% or approximately 30% of the time. Per a later analysis, HLA-associated TCR beta chains showed more clonal expansion than other, equally common TCR beta chains.

About this clone: Its target is not known.

PCR involved 60 Vbeta and 13 Jbeta primers. Produced via immunoSEQ multiplex PCR; TCRdb's table is partial and in-frame only. This table holds about 90,000 clones, around 85% found once. There are 14 residues in the CDR3. V lost 4 bases, J lost 7 bases, and 17 bases lay in between. Germline CDR1 reads MGHRA; CDR2 reads YSYEKL. The source material was PBMCs. The chain recombines TRBV4-1 with TRBJ2-7; maybe TRBD2 (5 bases). This sequence originates from a man aged 25-40 years in good health and CMV-seronegative. CDR3 sequence reads: CASSPGPSKREQYF. The CDR3 nucleotides read TGCGCCAGCAGCCCCGGACCCTCAAAGCGGGAGCAGTACTTC.